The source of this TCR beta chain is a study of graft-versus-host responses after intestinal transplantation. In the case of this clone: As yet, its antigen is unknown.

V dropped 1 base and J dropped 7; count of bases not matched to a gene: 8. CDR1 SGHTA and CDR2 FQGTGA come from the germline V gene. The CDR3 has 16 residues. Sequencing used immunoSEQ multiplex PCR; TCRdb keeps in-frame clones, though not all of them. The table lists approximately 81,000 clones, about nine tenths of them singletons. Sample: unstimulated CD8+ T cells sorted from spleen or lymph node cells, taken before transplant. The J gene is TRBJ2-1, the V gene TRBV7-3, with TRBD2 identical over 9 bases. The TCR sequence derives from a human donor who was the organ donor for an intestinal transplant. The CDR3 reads CASSLRGLAPRNEQFF. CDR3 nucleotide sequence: TGTGCCAGCAGCTTAAGGGGACTAGCCCCTCGGAATGAGCAGTTCTTC.